Following are 23 T cell receptor beta chains from one sample sequenced in a study of CD8+ T cells in alopecia areata. Cells pooled from cutaneous lymph nodes were sorted on CD4, CD8alpha, NKG2D, NKG2ACE and other markers. cDNA reverse transcribed from extracted RNA served as the sequencing template. Clones were sequenced by immunoSEQ multiplex PCR, and TCRdb holds only the in-frame ones, with some missing. In total the sample includes around 300,000 clones, none of them seen once. Specimen: CD4+ T cells sorted from a lymph node. The receptor set was obtained from a C3H/HeJ mouse with alopecia areata. Strain haplotype (MHC): H2-k.

Only a few counts were recorded for this clone. The gene names here belong to mouse. The read halts 4 residues ahead of the CDR3 end, with the missing end drawn from the germline J gene. Other DNA sequences within the sample encode an identical CDR3. The V call is TRBV13-3, the J call TRBJ2-7; 9 positions match TRBD2. The germline CDR1 and CDR2 sequences are NNHDY and SYVADS. This CDR3 contains 14 residues. CDR3 DNA, as far as it was read: TGTGCCAGCAGTGATCTGGGGGGGGTATAT. Protein sequence: CASSDLGGVY. The whole CDR3 reads CASSDLGGVYEQYF.

In the case of this clone: Gene names are the mouse ones. The read terminates 4 residues before the CDR3 end, so the remaining end is supplied by the germline J gene. The chain has TRBV19 and TRBJ2-3, with TRBD2 identical over 10 bases. This CDR3 is 17 amino acids long. Germline trimming cut 2 bases from V and 0 bases from J; bases unmatched to any gene: 6. CDR1 is FNHDT, CDR2 SITEND, per germline (reference sequence). CDR3 sequence reads: CASSITGLGASAETLYF. The CDR3 DNA, read in part, is TGTGCCAGCAGTATTACCGGACTGGGGGCTAGTGCAGAA. The entire variable domain, with the rest obtained from reference TRBV19 and TRBJ2-3, is as follows: GGIITQTPKFLIGQEGQKLTLKCQQNFNHDTMYWYRQDSGKGLRLIYYSITENDLQKGDLSEGYDASREKKSSFSLTVTSAQKNEMAVFLCASSITGLGASAETLYFGSGTRLTVL.

This clone has a handful of counts. Gene names and germline match the mouse. From the germline J gene comes the end of the CDR3, since the read stops 4 residues before it. The chain combines TRBV31 with TRBJ2-2; the match to TRBD2 covers 8 bases. The CDR3 is 14 residues long. Germline lookup yields CDR1 GKSSPN and CDR2 SITVG. Trimming removed 4 bases from V and 0 bases from J; junction bases left unmatched: 1. Partial CDR3 DNA: TGTGCCTGGAAGGACTGGGCAAACACCGGG. This translates into CAWKDWANTG. The whole CDR3 sequence reads CAWKDWANTGQLYF.

Remarks on this clone: A much larger clone lies a single base off, so this may be a read error. Any gene name here is a mouse gene name. The missing CDR3 end, 4 residues past where the read stops, is filled in from the germline J gene. Other DNA sequences of this sample code for an identical CDR3. The J gene is TRBJ2-3, the V gene TRBV13-1, with D unclear. The CDR3 spans 12 residues. Germline V lookup: CDR1 NSHNY, CDR2 SYGAGN. The ends were cut back, 3 bases at V and 1 base at J, with 3 bases in the middle. This CDR3 is CASSAGAETLYF. The covered CDR3 bases are TGTGCCAGCAGTGCTGGTGCAGAA.

This clone has just a few counts. Gene and germline names: mouse. Coverage ceases 3 residues before the CDR3 finishes, and the germline J gene fills in the end. This sequence joins TRBV31 and TRBJ1-6, with D possibly matching TRBD1 (6 bases). TRBJ1-6 is filed as an ORF, its function uncertain. The CDR3 loop spans 12 amino acids. With 3 bases removed from V and 7 bases from J, the gap between germline ends came to 7 bases. Per the germline V gene, CDR1 is GKSSPN and CDR2 is SITVG. Partial CDR3 DNA: TGTGCCTGGAGAGACAGGAATTCGCCC. Its translation is CAWRDRNSP. The entire CDR3 protein is CAWRDRNSPLYF.

This clone was recorded a few times. Mouse gene names and germline throughout. Read coverage stops 4 residues before the CDR3 terminus; the germline J gene supplies the remainder. In the same sample, other DNA sequences code for this CDR3. V and J are TRBV19 and TRBJ2-1, with 11 bases aligning to TRBD2. Germline lookup yields CDR1 FNHDT and CDR2 SITEND (reference sequence). CDR3 size: 15 residues. The trim removed 6 bases at V and 1 base at J, leaving 3 bases unmatched. The sequenced CDR3 bases are TGTGCCAGCAAGACTGGGGGGGTAAACTATGCT. Its protein product is CASKTGGVNYA. The full CDR3 sequence reads CASKTGGVNYAEQFF.

This clone has a handful of counts. These gene names are mouse names. The read comes to an end 4 residues before the CDR3 does, leaving the germline J gene to fill in the end. The genes are TRBV13-2 and TRBJ2-5; 9 bases match TRBD1. CDR1 is NNHNN, CDR2 SYGAGS, per germline (reference sequence). The CDR3 runs to 16 residues. The CDR3 is CASGDAGQGKEDTQYF. CDR3 bases read: TGTGCCAGCGGTGATGCGGGACAGGGAAAGGAAGAC.

There are many counts of this clone. Gene names denote mouse genes. CDR3 sequence: CASSIPGQLNQDTQYF. The sequenced CDR3 bases are TGTGCCAGCAGTATTCCGGGACAGCTTAACCAAGAC. The V and J genes are TRBV19 and TRBJ2-5, with 7 bases aligning to TRBD1. With the read ending 4 residues before the CDR3 end, the germline J gene is used to fill in that end. CDR3 length: 16 amino acids. Germline CDR1 and CDR2: FNHDT and SITEND (reference sequence). The J segment lost 0 bases and the V segment lost 2 bases, leaving 6 bases of the junction unmatched.

In its sample, this clone was seen a few times. Genes here carry mouse names. The read ends 4 residues before the CDR3 terminus; that terminus is restored from the germline J gene. This rearrangement joins TRBV31 to TRBJ2-3; 9 bases are shared with TRBD2. The length of the CDR3 is 16 residues. Per the germline V gene, CDR1 is GKSSPN and CDR2 is SITVG. V dropped 3 bases and J dropped 1; count of bases not matched to a gene: 8. The part of the CDR3 DNA that was read is TGTGCCTGGAGGCCTCCTATGGGGGGGCGTGCAGAA. The encoded protein is CAWRPPMGGRAE. Given in full, the CDR3 is CAWRPPMGGRAETLYF.

Comment on this clone: Germline and genes here are mouse. Read sequence stops 4 residues before the CDR3 end, and the germline J gene provides the missing end. The sample has other DNA sequences that encode this CDR3 too. The J gene is TRBJ2-3, the V gene TRBV13-3, with TRBD1 identical over 9 bases. The CDR3 has 15 residues. Unmatched junction bases numbered 5, after V lost 3 bases and J lost 3 bases. CDR1 is NNHDY, CDR2 SYVADS, per germline. The CDR3 here is CASSVDRGGAETLYF. Incomplete CDR3 DNA: TGTGCCAGCAGTGTGGACAGGGGAGGAGCAGAA.

Concerning this clone itself: Gene names denote mouse genes. The read ends 4 residues shy of where the CDR3 ends; the end is completed using the germline J gene. Different DNA sequences within this sample yield the same CDR3. The chain recombines TRBV13-1 with TRBJ2-7, with D tentatively TRBD2 (7 bases). The V and J ends lost 0 bases and 3 bases respectively, with 10 bases between them. The germline gives CDR1 NSHNY, CDR2 SYGAGN. The CDR3 contains 14 residues. CDR3 region: CASSDAGGDYEQYF. The sequenced CDR3 bases are TGTGCCAGCAGTGATGCTGGGGGCGACTAT.

This clone was detected only a few times. The listed genes are named as in mouse. The read is 4 residues too short to cover the CDR3 end, so that end is filled in from the germline J gene. The chain combines TRBV31 with TRBJ1-1; perhaps TRBD1 as D (6 bases). CDR3 length: 14 residues. From germline, CDR1 is GKSSPN and CDR2 SITVG. CDR3 loop: CAWSTGLGGREVFF. CDR3 bases read: TGTGCCTGGAGCACGGGACTGGGGGGGCGA.

Concerning this clone: Gene names denote mouse genes. The read halts 3 residues ahead of the CDR3 end, with the missing end drawn from the germline J gene. The V call is TRBV13-3, the J call TRBJ1-6; 8 bases are a match to TRBD1. TRBJ1-6 is recorded as an ORF, its role being uncertain. CDR1 and CDR2 from the germline V gene are NNHDY and SYVADS. V shed 3 bases, J shed 4 bases, and the junction held 3 bases outside the gene matches. This CDR3 is 15 amino acids long. The CDR3 sequence is CASSGHRGYNSPLYF. The CDR3 DNA, read in part, is TGTGCCAGCAGTGGCCACAGGGGGTATAATTCGCCC.

On this clone itself: Gene names are mouse gene names. CDR3 sequence: CASSDARGGDSDYTF. The CDR3 bases that were read are TGTGCCAGCAGTGATGCAAGGGGAGGAGACTCC. The chain combines TRBV13-3 with TRBJ1-2, with D possibly matching TRBD1 (5 bases). The CDR3 is cut off 4 residues early in the read; its end comes from the germline J gene. Germline CDR1 and CDR2: NNHDY and SYVADS. The V end lost 0 bases, the J end lost 3 bases, and 12 bases lay between the germline ends. The CDR3 loop spans 15 amino acids.

This clone was detected a few times. Genes here carry mouse names. The read comes to an end 4 residues before the CDR3 does, leaving the germline J gene to fill in the end. V is TRBV13-1 and J is TRBJ2-1, with no clear D. V was pared by 0 bases and J by 3 bases, with 10 bases between. The CDR3 has 15 amino acids. From germline, CDR1 is NSHNY and CDR2 SYGAGN. The CDR3: CASSDGVQSYAEQFF. CDR3 DNA (partial): TGTGCCAGCAGTGATGGTGTCCAGAGCTATGCT.

A few counts support this clone. Mouse gene names apply. The CDR3 end falls 4 residues outside the read, so it is completed with the germline J gene. The rearrangement uses TRBV19 and TRBJ1-1; maybe TRBD1 (6 bases). This CDR3 has 15 amino acids. Germline-derived CDR1 and CDR2 are FNHDT and SITEND (reference sequence). The ends were cut back, 2 bases at V and 3 bases at J, with 14 bases in the middle. CDR3 sequence: CASSIWGGRDTEVFF. The CDR3 DNA, read in part, is TGTGCCAGCAGTATTTGGGGGGGGCGCGACACA.

Comments on this clone: Gene names follow the mouse nomenclature. The read ends 4 residues shy of where the CDR3 ends; the end is completed using the germline J gene. This chain links TRBV5 with TRBJ2-2; D possibly corresponds to TRBD2 (7 bases). V shed 4 bases and J shed 3 bases, with 9 bases lying between them. CDR3 length: 14 residues. Germline V gives CDR1 LGHNA, CDR2 YNLKQL (reference sequence). The CDR3 loop reads CASSLGGDTGQLYF. CDR3 DNA, as far as it was read: TGTGCCAGCAGCCTGGGGGGCGACACCGGG.

As for this clone: The gene names given are mouse names. With the read ending 4 residues before the CDR3 end, the germline J gene is used to fill in that end. This specimen includes other DNA sequences encoding the same CDR3. The chain is built from TRBV5 and TRBJ2-4; the D gene is possibly TRBD1 (5 bases). The V gene lost 4 bases and the J gene lost 0 bases, with 8 bases spanning the gap. In germline, CDR1 is LGHNA, CDR2 YNLKQL (reference sequence). This CDR3 has 14 residues. This CDR3 reads CASSPQGSQNTLYF. Partial CDR3 DNA: TGTGCCAGCAGCCCCCAGGGTAGTCAAAAC.

In regard to this clone: A much bigger clone sits one base away, suggesting this may be a read error. Gene names refer to mouse genes. The CDR3 goes on 4 residues after the read ends, and that part is filled in from the germline J gene. The sample has other DNA sequences that encode this CDR3 too. V gene TRBV19 combines with J gene TRBJ2-5; tentatively, D is TRBD1 (6 bases). V was clipped by 4 bases and J by 3 bases, with 9 bases between them. Germline CDR1 and CDR2: FNHDT and SITEND (reference sequence). CDR3 length: 13 residues. The CDR3: CASSPGQQDTQYF. The sequenced part of the CDR3 DNA is TGTGCCAGCAGTCCGGGACAACAAGAC.

This clone was recorded a few times. Here the gene names and germline are mouse. The CDR3 end is not reached by the read, which stops 3 residues before it; the germline J gene fills it in. V gene TRBV31 combines with J gene TRBJ1-6; maybe TRBD1 (6 bases). TRBJ1-6 is given ORF status, its function remaining uncertain. Germline CDR1 GKSSPN, CDR2 SITVG. V gave up 0 bases and J gave up 10 bases, with 10 bases separating them. The CDR3 totals 13 residues. The CDR3 region is CAWSLQGGSPLYF. The sequenced part of the CDR3 DNA is TGTGCCTGGAGTCTACAGGGAGGGTCGCCC.

This clone was counted between two and nine times. Here the gene names and germline are mouse. The read finishes 4 residues shy of the CDR3 end, and the germline J gene is used to complete it. This chain uses TRBV17 with TRBJ2-7, with 10 bases that match TRBD2. The CDR3 has 14 residues. Looked up from germline, CDR1 is MNHDT and CDR2 is YYDKIL. CDR3 amino acids: CASSPRTGGYEQYF. CDR3 DNA, as far as it was read: TGTGCTAGCAGTCCCCGGACTGGGGGTTAT.

This clone occurred a few times. The gene names given are mouse names. The read stops 4 residues short of the end of the CDR3; the missing end is completed from the germline J gene. The V call is TRBV19, the J call TRBJ2-5, with 7 bases fitting TRBD1. The CDR3 extends over 13 amino acids. Germline V CDR1 and CDR2: FNHDT, SITEND (reference sequence). CDR3 loop: CASKPGQKDTQYF. The sequenced CDR3 bases are TGTGCCAGCAAGCCGGGACAGAAAGAC. The full variable domain, completed using reference TRBV19 and TRBJ2-5, is GGIITQTPKFLIGQEGQKLTLKCQQNFNHDTMYWYRQDSGKGLRLIYYSITENDLQKGDLSEGYDASREKKSSFSLTVTSAQKNEMAVFLCASKPGQKDTQYFGPGTRLLVL.

In its sample, this clone was seen a few times. The genes and germline here are from mouse. With the read ending 3 residues before the CDR3 end, the germline J gene is used to fill in that end. The gene calls are TRBV19 and TRBJ1-6, with 7 positions matching TRBD1. TRBJ1-6 counts as an open reading frame of uncertain function. The CDR3 has 15 amino acids. Looked up from germline, CDR1 is FNHDT and CDR2 is SITEND (reference sequence). V was clipped by 5 bases and J by 5 bases; unmatched bases: 7. Here the CDR3 reads CASSPSGTDNSPLYF. The DNA read from the CDR3 is TGTGCCAGCAGCCCCTCCGGGACAGATAATTCGCCC.